The T cell receptor beta chain under discussion was sequenced for a study of high-grade serous ovarian cancer treatment subgroups. Germline V CDR1 and CDR2: ENHRY, SYGVKD. This CDR3 spans 13 amino acids. The V gene lost 8 bases and the J gene lost 3 bases, with 14 bases spanning the gap. Whole-study results and caveats: The analyses considered CDR3 and ignored CDR1 and CDR2. Different patients shared almost no repertoire; same-patient tumors shared about 0.11 to 0.79. Spatial context was lost because tumors were sequenced in bulk.

Using immunoSEQ multiplex PCR, the repertoire was profiled, and TCRdb retains in-frame clones only, with some absent. Among several thousand clones listed, over 75% were seen once. This clone was counted between two and nine times. What it binds is not known. Tumor samples were taken before definitive surgery or chemotherapy. The chain recombines TRBV10-3 with TRBJ2-7, with D perhaps matching TRBD1 (5 bases). This clonotype was sampled from a human donor with high-grade serous ovarian cancer. The sequenced sample consisted of tumor tissue. CDR3 sequence: CAIARDSLYEQYF. In nucleotides, the CDR3 is TGTGCCATCGCCCGTGACAGCCTCTACGAGCAGTACTTC.